These T cell receptor beta chains were read from a single sample in a study of cytomegalovirus exposure and HLA in healthy donors. TCRdb's table, derived via immunoSEQ multiplex PCR, lists solely in-frame clones and lacks some. The table records 250,000 to 400,000 clones, roughly 87% of them present only once. Sequenced sample: PBMCs. The receptors come from a man aged 30 to 39 in good health and CMV-seronegative. CDR3s include the opening cysteine and the closing phenylalanine or tryptophan. Each record gives: V gene, J gene, clone size, D gene, CDR3 protein, CDR3 DNA. The D gene is left open where the match is weak. Rows may omit the clone size; those that give it use once, few, many or a size class.

TRBV15	TRBJ2-5	-	TRBD1	CATSRGYRDREGEETQYF	TGTGCCACCAGCAGAGGCTACCGGGACAGAGAGGGAGAAGAGACCCAGTACTTC
TRBV5-6	TRBJ2-7	once	TRBD2	CASSFAGGGAYEQYF	TGTGCCAGCAGCTTTGCGGGGGGCGGGGCCTACGAGCAGTACTTC
TRBV19	TRBJ2-7	-	-	CASRTDLGRGPYEQYF	TGTGCCAGTAGAACTGACCTGGGGCGCGGCCCCTACGAGCAGTACTTC
TRBV13	TRBJ2-7	-	-	CASSNRPTPYPEQYF	TGTGCCAGCAGCAACCGCCCCACCCCCTATCCGGAGCAGTACTTC
TRBV6-1	TRBJ1-4	-	-	CASSGHTLFGATNEKLFF	TGTGCCAGCAGTGGGCACACACTATTTGGCGCAACTAATGAAAAACTGTTTTTT
TRBV7-6	TRBJ2-7	-	TRBD1	CASSYRQGSNEQYF	TGTGCCAGCAGCTACAGACAGGGGTCTAACGAGCAGTACTTC
TRBV4-1	TRBJ1-2	-	TRBD1	CASSQDRGQGAPNYGYTF	TGCGCCAGCAGCCAAGATCGGGGACAGGGTGCCCCTAACTATGGCTACACCTTC
TRBV19	TRBJ1-6	-	TRBD1	CASSTQGARVNSPLHF	TGTGCCAGTAGTACCCAGGGGGCGCGGGTTAATTCACCCCTCCACTTT
TRBV6-5	TRBJ1-2	-	-	CASSYGQIGGYTF	TGTGCCAGCAGTTACGGGCAGATCGGTGGCTACACCTTC
TRBV27	TRBJ1-2	-	TRBD1	CASSPTGGHGYTF	TGTGCCAGCAGCCCCACAGGGGGCCATGGCTACACCTTC
TRBV7-9	TRBJ1-1	-	-	CASSSPMPEAFF	TGTGCCAGCAGCTCCCCTATGCCTGAAGCTTTCTTT
TRBV6-1	TRBJ2-4	-	-	CASSEGLVDIQYF	TGTGCCAGCAGTGAAGGGCTGGTGGACATTCAGTACTTC
TRBV7-8	TRBJ2-2	-	-	CASSPRGVNTGELFF	TGTGCCAGCAGCCCAAGGGGTGTGAACACCGGGGAGCTGTTTTTT
TRBV7-9	TRBJ2-5	-	TRBD2	CASSPWTSGAETQYF	TGTGCCAGCAGCCCTTGGACTAGCGGGGCAGAGACCCAGTACTTC
TRBV7-2	TRBJ2-5	-	-	CASSQPGKQTQYF	TGTGCCAGCAGCCAACCGGGGAAACAGACCCAGTACTTC
TRBV28	TRBJ2-3	-	TRBD2	CSTKGGQVDTQYF	TGTTCTACCAAGGGAGGGCAGGTAGATACGCAGTATTTT
TRBV4-3	TRBJ2-1	-	-	CASSQGGLVSLNEQFF	TGCGCCAGCAGCCAAGGGGGGCTAGTCTCCCTCAATGAGCAGTTCTTC
TRBV5-1	TRBJ2-2	-	TRBD1	CASSSRTGSNTGELFF	TGCGCCAGCAGCTCGCGGACAGGATCGAACACCGGGGAGCTGTTTTTT
TRBV29-1	TRBJ1-1	-	-	CSIPVGDMNTEAFF	TGCAGCATTCCGGTAGGAGATATGAACACTGAAGCTTTCTTT
TRBV19	TRBJ2-5	-	TRBD1	CASARPGQGKQTQYF	TGTGCCAGTGCCAGACCGGGACAGGGGAAACAGACCCAGTACTTC
TRBV6-1	TRBJ1-4	-	-	CASRAGGLEKLFF	TGTGCCAGCAGAGCCGGGGGGTTAGAAAAACTGTTTTTT
TRBV25-1	TRBJ2-1	-	-	CASSYSGGTGYNEQFF	TGTGCCAGCAGTTACTCAGGGGGGACCGGCTACAATGAGCAGTTCTTC
TRBV5-1	TRBJ1-1	-	-	CASSRSTGTPNTEAFF	TGCGCCAGCAGCCGATCAACCGGGACACCTAACACTGAAGCTTTCTTT
TRBV29-1	TRBJ2-5	-	TRBD2	CSRGTREETQYF	TGCAGCCGGGGGACTAGGGAAGAGACCCAGTACTTC
TRBV10-3	TRBJ2-7	-	TRBD2	CAISEGPSGGYEQYF	TGTGCCATCAGTGAGGGTCCTAGCGGGGGCTACGAGCAGTACTTC
TRBV6-1	TRBJ2-3	-	-	CASSEAGAGPTDTQYF	TGTGCCAGCAGTGAAGCTGGGGCAGGGCCCACAGATACGCAGTATTTT
TRBV2	TRBJ2-3	-	TRBD2	CASSAPGGGPGTDTQYF	TGTGCCAGCAGTGCCCCTGGCGGGGGGCCAGGCACAGATACGCAGTATTTT
TRBV10-3	TRBJ1-1	-	-	CAIRVTANTEAFF	TGTGCCATCAGAGTTACTGCAAACACTGAAGCTTTCTTT
TRBV19	TRBJ1-4	-	-	CASTAPGEKLFF	TGTGCCAGTACGGCGCCGGGGGAAAAACTGTTTTTT
TRBV4-3	TRBJ2-1	-	-	CASSQSHFDNEQFF	TGCGCCAGCAGCCAATCCCATTTTGACAATGAGCAGTTCTTC
TRBV10-3	TRBJ2-3	-	-	CAISDGGATDTQYF	TGTGCCATCAGTGACGGGGGAGCAACAGATACGCAGTATTTT
TRBV6-6	TRBJ2-7	-	TRBD2	CASSHPSGGLITQYF	TGTGCCAGCAGCCACCCTAGCGGGGGCCTTATAACGCAGTACTTC
TRBV9	TRBJ2-2	-	TRBD1	CASTDDRAVGELFF	TGTGCCAGCACCGACGACAGGGCCGTCGGGGAGCTGTTTTTT
TRBV6-1	TRBJ1-1	-	-	CASSEIRQNTEAFF	TGTGCCAGCAGTGAAATACGACAGAACACTGAAGCTTTCTTT
TRBV4-1	TRBJ2-3	-	TRBD1	CASSQDPRTGDTDTQYF	TGCGCCAGCAGCCAGGACCCCAGGACAGGGGACACAGATACGCAGTATTTT
TRBV5-6	TRBJ2-7	once	-	CASSIYRAPAVYEQYF	TGTGCCAGCAGCATTTACAGGGCCCCGGCAGTGTACGAGCAGTACTTC
TRBV5-1	TRBJ2-7	few	-	CASSSQGWSYEQYF	TGCGCCAGCAGCTCACAGGGTTGGTCCTACGAGCAGTACTTC
TRBV7-9	TRBJ1-1	-	-	CASSLEGAEAFF	TGTGCCAGCAGCTTAGAAGGGGCTGAAGCTTTCTTT
TRBV7-2	TRBJ2-1	-	-	CASSLSFVGSSYNEQFF	TGTGCCAGCAGCTTATCCTTTGTGGGGAGCTCCTACAATGAGCAGTTCTTC
TRBV7-9	TRBJ1-2	-	-	CASSLGGRGYGYTF	TGTGCCAGCAGCTTAGGGGGGCGCGGCTATGGCTACACCTTC
TRBV4-1	TRBJ1-5	-	TRBD1	CASSQPQGYSNQPQHF	TGCGCCAGCAGCCAACCACAGGGGTATAGCAATCAGCCCCAGCATTTT
TRBV7-2	TRBJ1-2	-	TRBD1	CASSLGQGDFYGYTF	TGTGCCAGCAGCTTAGGGCAGGGGGACTTCTATGGCTACACCTTC
TRBV10-2	TRBJ2-3	-	-	CASSGPFGTSTDTQYF	TGCGCCAGCAGCGGTCCCTTTGGGACTTCCACAGATACGCAGTATTTT
TRBV9	TRBJ2-1	-	TRBD2	CASSPSGGAAHEQFF	TGTGCCAGCAGCCCTAGCGGGGGGGCCGCCCATGAGCAGTTCTTC
TRBV2	TRBJ2-7	-	TRBD2	CASSRLAGTLYEQYF	TGTGCCAGCAGCCGACTAGCGGGGACCCTCTACGAGCAGTACTTC
TRBV27	TRBJ2-7	few	-	CASSLGSTVSYEQYF	TGTGCCAGCAGTTTAGGGTCGACAGTATCCTACGAGCAGTACTTC
TRBV5-6	TRBJ1-5	-	-	CASSSRLSNQPQHF	TGTGCCAGCAGCTCCCGTCTGAGCAATCAGCCCCAGCATTTT
TRBV4-2	TRBJ1-3	-	-	CASSQSKGSGNTIYF	TGTGCCAGCAGCCAAAGTAAGGGGTCTGGAAACACCATATATTTT
TRBV7-2	TRBJ1-5	once	TRBD1	CASGTGSYNQPQHF	TGTGCCAGTGGGACAGGGTCGTACAATCAGCCCCAGCATTTT